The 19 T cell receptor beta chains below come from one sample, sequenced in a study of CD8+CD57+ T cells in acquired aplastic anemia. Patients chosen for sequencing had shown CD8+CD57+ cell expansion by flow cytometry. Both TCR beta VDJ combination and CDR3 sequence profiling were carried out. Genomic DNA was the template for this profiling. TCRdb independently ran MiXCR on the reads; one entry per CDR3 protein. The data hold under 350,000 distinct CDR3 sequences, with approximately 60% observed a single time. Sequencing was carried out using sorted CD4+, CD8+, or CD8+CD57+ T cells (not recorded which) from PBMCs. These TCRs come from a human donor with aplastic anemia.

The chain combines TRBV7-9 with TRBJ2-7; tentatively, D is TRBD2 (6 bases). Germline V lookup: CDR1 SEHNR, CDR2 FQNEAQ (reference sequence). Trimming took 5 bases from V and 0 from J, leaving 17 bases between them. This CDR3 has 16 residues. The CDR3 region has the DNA TGTGCCAGCAGCGCCTCTTCTGGGACTCGCTCCTACGAGCAGTACTTC. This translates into CASSASSGTRSYEQYF.

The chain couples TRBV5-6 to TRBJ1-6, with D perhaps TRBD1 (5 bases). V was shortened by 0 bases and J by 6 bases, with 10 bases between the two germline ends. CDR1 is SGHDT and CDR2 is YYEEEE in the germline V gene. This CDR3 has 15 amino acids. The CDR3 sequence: CASSLEGVTNSPLHF. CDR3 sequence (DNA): TGTGCCAGCAGCTTGGAAGGGGTGACTAATTCACCCCTCCACTTT.

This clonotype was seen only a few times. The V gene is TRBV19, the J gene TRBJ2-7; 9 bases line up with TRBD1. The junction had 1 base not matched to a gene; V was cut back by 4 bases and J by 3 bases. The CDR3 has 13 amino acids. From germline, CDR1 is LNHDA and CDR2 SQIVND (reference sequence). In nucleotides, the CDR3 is TGTGCCAGTAGTACGGACAGGGGCTACGAGCAGTACTTC. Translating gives CASSTDRGYEQYF.

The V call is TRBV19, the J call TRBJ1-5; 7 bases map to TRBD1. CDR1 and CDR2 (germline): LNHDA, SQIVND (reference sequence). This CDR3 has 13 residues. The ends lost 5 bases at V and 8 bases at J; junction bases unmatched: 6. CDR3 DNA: TGTGCCAGTAGTCGAGGGGGCGGAGAGCCCCAGCATTTT. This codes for CASSRGGGEPQHF.

CDR3 sequence reads: CSARHTSNQPQHF. For the CDR3, the DNA is TGCAGTGCTAGGCACACAAGCAATCAGCCCCAGCATTTT. This chain links TRBV20-1 with TRBJ1-5; D unresolved. Trimming removed 3 bases at V and 1 base at J, with 7 bases between. CDR3 length: 13 residues. Germline CDR1 and CDR2: DFQATT and SNEGSKA (reference sequence).

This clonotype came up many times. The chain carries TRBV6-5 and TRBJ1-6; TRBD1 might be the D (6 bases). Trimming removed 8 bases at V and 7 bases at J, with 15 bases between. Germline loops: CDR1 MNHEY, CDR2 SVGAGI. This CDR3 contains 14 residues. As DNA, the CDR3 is TGTGCCAGCGGAGAGCGGGGACACAATTCACCCCTCCACTTT. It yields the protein CASGERGHNSPLHF.

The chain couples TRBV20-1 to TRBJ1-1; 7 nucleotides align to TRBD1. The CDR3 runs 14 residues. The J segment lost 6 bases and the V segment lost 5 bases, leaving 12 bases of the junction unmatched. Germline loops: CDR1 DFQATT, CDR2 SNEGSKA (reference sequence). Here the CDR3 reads CSAEEQGKNPEAFF. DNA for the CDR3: TGCAGTGCTGAGGAACAGGGGAAAAATCCTGAAGCTTTCTTT.

This chain's CDR3 is CAIRAANTEAFF. Here the CDR3 DNA reads TGTGCCATCAGGGCAGCGAACACTGAAGCTTTCTTT. This chain links TRBV10-3 with TRBJ1-1, with D unresolved. Germline CDR1 ENHRY, CDR2 SYGVKD. Trimming took 6 bases from V and 1 from J, leaving 6 bases between them. This CDR3 has 12 residues.

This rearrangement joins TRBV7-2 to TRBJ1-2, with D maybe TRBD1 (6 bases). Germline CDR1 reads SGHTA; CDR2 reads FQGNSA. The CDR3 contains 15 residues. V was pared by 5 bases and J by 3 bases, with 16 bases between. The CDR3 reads CASSPGGTRDYGYTF. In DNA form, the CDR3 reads TGTGCCAGCAGCCCGGGGGGGACAAGGGACTATGGCTACACCTTC. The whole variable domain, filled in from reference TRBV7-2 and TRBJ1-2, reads GAGVSQSPSNKVTEKGKDVELRCDPISGHTALYWYRQSLGQGLEFLIYFQGNSAPDKSGLPSDRFSAERTGGSVSTLTIQRTQQEDSAVYLCASSPGGTRDYGYTFGSGTRLTVV.

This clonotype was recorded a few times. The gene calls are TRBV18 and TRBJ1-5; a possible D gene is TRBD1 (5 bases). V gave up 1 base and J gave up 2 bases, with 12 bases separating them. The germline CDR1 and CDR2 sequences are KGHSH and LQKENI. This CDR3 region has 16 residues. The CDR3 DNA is TGTGCCAGCTCACCACGGGGGGGAGAGGGCAATCAGCCCCAGCATTTT. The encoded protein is CASSPRGGEGNQPQHF.

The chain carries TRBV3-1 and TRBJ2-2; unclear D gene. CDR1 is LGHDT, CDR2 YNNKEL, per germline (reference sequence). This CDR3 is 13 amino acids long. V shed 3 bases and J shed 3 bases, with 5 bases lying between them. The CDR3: CASSHGDTGELFF. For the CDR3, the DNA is TGTGCCAGCAGCCATGGGGACACCGGGGAGCTGTTTTTT.

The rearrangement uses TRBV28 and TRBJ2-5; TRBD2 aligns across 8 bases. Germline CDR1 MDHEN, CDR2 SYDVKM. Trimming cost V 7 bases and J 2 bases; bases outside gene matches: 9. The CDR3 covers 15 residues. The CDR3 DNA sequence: TGTGCCAGCACCCCGGGGGGGTCGAGTCAAGAGACCCAGTACTTC. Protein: CASTPGGSSQETQYF.

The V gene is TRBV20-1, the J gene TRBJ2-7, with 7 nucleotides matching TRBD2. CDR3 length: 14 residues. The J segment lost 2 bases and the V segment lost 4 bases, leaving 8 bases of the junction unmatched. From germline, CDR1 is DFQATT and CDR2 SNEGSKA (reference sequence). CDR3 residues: CSAKVASGTYEQYF. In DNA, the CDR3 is TGCAGTGCTAAGGTCGCTAGCGGAACCTACGAGCAGTACTTC.

In DNA, the CDR3 is TGTGCCAGCAGCCGGCCGGGACAGGAAAATTCACCCCTCCACTTT. Its protein is CASSRPGQENSPLHF. This chain connects TRBV5-4 to TRBJ1-6, with TRBD1 matching 8 bases. This CDR3 is built from 15 residues. Unmatched junction bases numbered 7, after V lost 4 bases and J lost 7 bases. Germline CDR1 is SGHNT and CDR2 is YYREEE (reference sequence).

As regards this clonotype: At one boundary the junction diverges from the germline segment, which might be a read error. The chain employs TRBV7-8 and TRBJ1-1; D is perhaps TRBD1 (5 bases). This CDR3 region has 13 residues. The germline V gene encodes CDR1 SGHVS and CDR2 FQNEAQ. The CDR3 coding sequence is TGTGCCAGCAGCTTACAGGGCCACGCTGACGCTTTCTTT. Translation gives CASSLQGHADAFF.

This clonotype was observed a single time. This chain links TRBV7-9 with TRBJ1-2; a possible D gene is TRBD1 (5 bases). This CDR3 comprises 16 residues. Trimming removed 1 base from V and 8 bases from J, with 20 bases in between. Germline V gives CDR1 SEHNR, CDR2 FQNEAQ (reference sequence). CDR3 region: CASSLDPGTTLQGYTF. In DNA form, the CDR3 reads TGTGCCAGCAGCTTAGACCCGGGGACGACGCTCCAGGGCTACACCTTC. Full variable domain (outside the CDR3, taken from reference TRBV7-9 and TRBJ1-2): DTGVSQNPRHKITKRGQNVTFRCDPISEHNRLYWYRQTLGQGPEFLTYFQNEAQLEKSRLLSDRFSAERPKGSFSTLEIQRTEQGDSAMYLCASSLDPGTTLQGYTFGSGTRLTVV.

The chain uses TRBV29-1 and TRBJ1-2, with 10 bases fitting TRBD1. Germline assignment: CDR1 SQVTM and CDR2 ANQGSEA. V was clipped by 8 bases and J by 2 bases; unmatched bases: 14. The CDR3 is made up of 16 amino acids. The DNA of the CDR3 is TGCAGCATAATGGGCGGGACAGGGGTTTTGAACTATGGCTACACCTTC. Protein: CSIMGGTGVLNYGYTF.

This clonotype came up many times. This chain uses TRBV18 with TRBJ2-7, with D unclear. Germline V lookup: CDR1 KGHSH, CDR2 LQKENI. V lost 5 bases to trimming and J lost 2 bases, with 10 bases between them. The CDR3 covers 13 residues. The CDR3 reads CASSYDLAYEQYF. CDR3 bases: TGTGCCAGCTCATACGACCTCGCCTACGAGCAGTACTTC.

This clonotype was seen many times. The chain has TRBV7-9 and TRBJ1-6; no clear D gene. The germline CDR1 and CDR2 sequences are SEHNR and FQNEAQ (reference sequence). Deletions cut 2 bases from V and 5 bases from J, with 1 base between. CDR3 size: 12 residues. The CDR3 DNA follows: TGTGCCAGCAGCTTAAATAATTCACCCCTCCACTTT. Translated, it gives CASSLNNSPLHF.